In this sample, the clone carrying this T cell receptor (beta chain) turned up a few times. The antigen remains unidentified. The CDR3 length is 12 residues. From germline, CDR1 is LGHDT and CDR2 YNNKEL (reference sequence). V was cut by 7 bases and J by 6 bases, with 11 bases left in between. TCR alpha and TCR beta cDNA libraries carrying sample barcodes and UMIs came from 5'RACE with constant-segment primers. Via MiXCR, TCRdb re-called the 5' RACE reads, giving one row per CDR3 protein. The sample yields hundreds of thousands of distinct CDR3 sequences, less than 25% seen once. This sample is part of a study of T-cell memory formation after mild COVID-19. General study findings and limits: Researchers found some responding clones in pre-infection memory, a sign that cross-reactive memory joined. Largely, contracting CD4+ clones fell within CM and EM, and contracting CD8+ clones within EMRA. Confirmation of SARS-CoV-2 specificity was lacking for second-wave clones peaking day 37.

Sequenced sample: PBMCs or a T cell subset sorted from them (not recorded which). The receptor comes from an adult woman who had mild COVID-19 (a few samples of this study predate the infection). Cell type and time point are not known. The rearrangement joins TRBV3-1 to TRBJ2-3; a weak D match, TRBD1 (6 bases). The DNA for the CDR3 is TGTGCCAGCAACTCCCAGGGGGATACGCAGTATTTT. Translating gives CASNSQGDTQYF.